These 30 T cell receptor beta chains were all obtained from the same sample, sequenced in a study of technical replicates of blood from a handful of donors. The protocol was immunoSEQ multiplex PCR, while the TCRdb copy is restricted to in-frame clones and leaves out a portion. Here the sample spans 45,000 to 55,000 clones, approximately 94% being singletons. The sequenced sample was T cells isolated from PBMCs. These receptor sequences come from a human donor in good health.

The chain uses TRBV30 and TRBJ1-1, with D possibly TRBD1 on 5 matching bases. Germline lookup yields CDR1 GTSNPN and CDR2 SVGIG (reference sequence). Trimming took off 0 bases at V and 6 bases at J, with 5 bases between the two ends. The CDR3 extends over 11 amino acids. Written as DNA, the CDR3 is TGTGCCTGGAGTGTAGGGGCTGAAGCTTTCTTT. Translation: CAWSVGAEAFF.

This clone was detected a few times. This sample also contains other DNA sequences that code for the same CDR3. The chain joins TRBV5-4 to TRBJ1-1; TRBD1 matches at 10 bases. Germline V gene lookup returns CDR1 SGHNT and CDR2 YYREEE (reference sequence). V was pared by 3 bases and J by 4 bases, with 3 bases of the junction left unmatched. The CDR3 has 14 residues. Here the CDR3 reads CASSWDRGGTEAFF. CDR3 nucleotide sequence: TGTGCCAGCAGCTGGGACAGGGGAGGCACTGAAGCTTTCTTT.

The V call is TRBV7-8, the J call TRBJ2-5; D might be TRBD1 (6 bases). CDR3 length: 13 residues. Deletions cut 7 bases from V and 3 bases from J, with 12 bases between. Germline V CDR1 and CDR2: SGHVS, FQNEAQ. The CDR3 region has the DNA TGTGCCAGCAACGGGACACCCGAAGAGACCCAGTACTTC. Protein product: CASNGTPEETQYF.

V usage is TRBV10-3 and J usage is TRBJ1-1; no firm D call. The CDR3 contains 13 residues. Germline V gene lookup returns CDR1 ENHRY and CDR2 SYGVKD. The V and J ends lost 2 bases and 4 bases respectively, with 8 bases between them. CDR3 protein: CAISEGTSTEAFF. In DNA, the CDR3 is TGTGCCATCAGTGAGGGTACGAGCACTGAAGCTTTCTTT.

The chain carries TRBV11-3 and TRBJ1-3, with TRBD1 as a possible D gene (6 bases). The CDR3 is made up of 14 amino acids. The germline V gene encodes CDR1 SGHNT and CDR2 YENEEA. With 3 bases removed from V and 0 bases from J, the gap between germline ends came to 6 bases. CDR3 in amino acids: CASSLDSSGNTIYF. CDR3 nucleotides: TGTGCCAGCAGCTTGGACAGCTCTGGAAACACCATATATTTT.

This clone was seen only once. The gene calls are TRBV5-1 and TRBJ1-4, with 9 positions matching TRBD1. The CDR3 totals 15 residues. Germline lookup yields CDR1 SGHRS and CDR2 YFSETQ. J lost 8 bases, V lost 2 bases, and 7 bases had no gene match. The DNA of the CDR3 is TGCGCCAGCAGCTTAACGGGACAGGGTCACGAAAAACTGTTTTTT. It translates to CASSLTGQGHEKLFF.

The rearrangement links TRBV4-3 to TRBJ2-6; unclear D gene. There are 16 residues in the CDR3. Germline assignment: CDR1 LGHNA and CDR2 YSLEER. V was shortened by 1 base and J by 2 bases, with 9 bases between the two germline ends. CDR3 DNA: TGCGCCAGCAGCCAAGTCTTCCGGGCTGGGGCCAACGTCCTGACTTTC. This codes for CASSQVFRAGANVLTF.

This chain uses TRBV5-3 with TRBJ2-7; a possible D gene is TRBD2 (6 bases). TRBV5-3 is given ORF status, its function remaining uncertain. This CDR3 has 14 amino acids. The germline V and J ends were trimmed by 4 bases and 4 bases, with 15 bases remaining between them. The CDR3 is CARSVTSWEYEQYF. CDR3 DNA: TGTGCCAGAAGCGTTACTAGCTGGGAGTACGAGCAGTACTTC.

The chain recombines TRBV28 with TRBJ2-1; the D is unclear. Germline values: CDR1 MDHEN, CDR2 SYDVKM. V lost 2 bases and J 6 bases, leaving 14 bases between the germline ends. This CDR3 is built from 15 residues. The CDR3 nucleotides are TGTGCCAGCAGTTTAGTCGTTCCACTCCGCAATGAGCAGTTCTTC. Translation: CASSLVVPLRNEQFF. The variable domain in full, completed from reference TRBV28 and TRBJ2-1, reads DVKVTQSSRYLVKRTGEKVFLECVQDMDHENMFWYRQDPGLGLRLIYFSYDVKMKEKGDIPEGYSVSREKKERFSLILESASTNQTSMYLCASSLVVPLRNEQFFGPGTRLTVL.

The J gene is TRBJ2-7, the V gene TRBV13, with 10 bases fitting TRBD2. The germline V gene has CDR1 PRHDT and CDR2 FYEKMQ (reference sequence). The V gene end was trimmed by 5 bases and the J gene end by 1 base; junction bases not matched to a gene: 5. The CDR3 length is 15 residues. The CDR3 DNA reads as TGTGCCAGCAGCGTCGGACTAGCGGTTTCCTACGAGCAGTACTTC. Protein product: CASSVGLAVSYEQYF.

The chain links TRBV7-2 to TRBJ2-2, with TRBD2 identical over 9 bases. Germline CDR1 SGHTA, CDR2 FQGNSA. The CDR3 covers 18 residues. V was clipped by 5 bases and J by 3 bases; unmatched bases: 13. Here the CDR3 reads CASSQRGLAERDTGELFF. In DNA form, the CDR3 reads TGTGCCAGCAGCCAGAGGGGACTAGCAGAAAGGGACACCGGGGAGCTGTTTTTT.

The chain joins TRBV30 to TRBJ2-7, with a weak D call TRBD2 (5 bases). The ends were cut back, 2 bases at V and 3 bases at J, with 17 bases in the middle. The CDR3 has 15 amino acids. The germline V gene encodes CDR1 GTSNPN and CDR2 SVGIG (reference sequence). The CDR3 here is CAWSILDSSVYEQYF. In DNA, the CDR3 is TGTGCCTGGAGTATACTGGACTCCTCCGTCTACGAGCAGTACTTC.

The V call is TRBV6-5, the J call TRBJ1-5, with no clear D. This CDR3 has 13 residues. Germline CDR1 and CDR2: MNHEY and SVGAGI. V gave up 6 bases and J gave up 7 bases, with 13 bases separating them. CDR3 DNA: TGTGCCAGCAGCCGAAACACCGGGCAGCCCCAGCATTTT. Encoded protein: CASSRNTGQPQHF.

The CDR3 here is CASSRTGSNEKLFF. The CDR3, as DNA: TGTGCCAGCAGTAGGACAGGGAGTAATGAAAAACTGTTTTTT. The V and J genes are TRBV6-5 and TRBJ1-4, with 8 bases lining up with TRBD1. The CDR3 runs to 14 residues. J gave up 4 bases and V 5 bases, and 3 bases lay outside the gene matches. Germline assignment: CDR1 MNHEY and CDR2 SVGAGI.

This chain uses TRBV29-1 with TRBJ2-1; D possibly corresponds to TRBD1 (6 bases). V was cut by 6 bases and J by 7 bases, with 16 bases left in between. The germline CDR1 and CDR2 sequences are SQVTM and ANQGSEA. This CDR3 spans 13 amino acids. CDR3 sequence: CSVRELRGNEQFF. Written as DNA, the CDR3 is TGCAGCGTGAGGGAGTTAAGGGGGAATGAGCAGTTCTTC.

V gene TRBV9 combines with J gene TRBJ2-4; 7 bases line up with TRBD2. Losses at the gene ends were 2 bases for V and 0 bases for J; bases not matched to a gene: 8. CDR1 and CDR2 (germline): SGDLS, YYNGEE. CDR3 length: 17 residues. The CDR3 here is CASSVGGSWGAKNIQYF. CDR3 nucleotide sequence: TGTGCCAGCAGCGTTGGCGGGAGTTGGGGAGCCAAAAACATTCAGTACTTC.

The chain links TRBV7-6 to TRBJ2-1; 7 positions agree with TRBD2. After removal of 5 bases from V and 3 bases from J, the junction contained 16 bases not matched to a gene. CDR1 is SGHVS, CDR2 FNYEAQ, per germline. This CDR3 region has 18 residues. CDR3 DNA sequence: TGTGCCAGCAGCCCTTCAGGGAGCGGGACCGACGACTACAATGAGCAGTTCTTC. Its translation is CASSPSGSGTDDYNEQFF. The complete variable domain, with remaining parts taken from reference TRBV7-6 and TRBJ2-1, reads GAGVSQSPRYKVTKRGQDVALRCDPISGHVSLYWYRQALGQGPEFLTYFNYEAQQDKSGLPNDRFSAERPEGSISTLTIQRTEQRDSAMYRCASSPSGSGTDDYNEQFFGPGTRLTVL.

The chain couples TRBV2 to TRBJ2-5; 13 bases fit TRBD2. The CDR3 has 19 amino acids. The V segment lost 4 bases and the J segment 5 bases; nucleotides outside the gene matches: 16. Germline CDR1 SNHLY, CDR2 FYNNEI. CDR3 residues: CASSGTGTSGAVPPETQYF. In DNA, the CDR3 is TGTGCCAGCAGTGGGACCGGGACTAGCGGGGCCGTCCCTCCTGAGACCCAGTACTTC.

The chain is built from TRBV2 and TRBJ2-1, with 9 bases fitting TRBD1. The ends lost 6 bases at V and 8 bases at J; junction bases unmatched: 8. This CDR3 comprises 14 residues. Per the germline V gene, CDR1 is SNHLY and CDR2 is FYNNEI. Here the CDR3 reads CASSAGTGLHEQFF. In DNA form, the CDR3 reads TGTGCCAGCAGCGCCGGGACAGGGTTGCATGAGCAGTTCTTC.

The V gene is TRBV7-9, the J gene TRBJ2-2, with TRBD1 matching over 9 bases. This CDR3 spans 15 amino acids. The J segment lost 1 base and the V segment lost 4 bases, leaving 1 base of the junction unmatched. Per germline, CDR1 SEHNR and CDR2 FQNEAQ (reference sequence). CDR3: CASSWGQGNTGELFF. For the CDR3, the DNA is TGTGCCAGCAGCTGGGGACAGGGGAACACCGGGGAGCTGTTTTTT.

V gene TRBV2 combines with J gene TRBJ2-1; D is perhaps TRBD2 (6 bases). Per germline, CDR1 SNHLY and CDR2 FYNNEI. The V end lost 8 bases, the J end lost 5 bases, and 13 bases lay between the germline ends. This CDR3 is 13 amino acids long. CDR3 protein: CASSRESNNEQFF. The CDR3 region has the DNA TGTGCCAGCTCTCGGGAGAGTAACAATGAGCAGTTCTTC.

CDR3 protein: CASSSRGTSNTEAFF. In DNA form, the CDR3 reads TGTGCCAGTAGTTCCCGGGGGACCAGCAACACTGAAGCTTTCTTT. The chain combines TRBV19 with TRBJ1-1; possible D gene TRBD1, 5 bases. V shed 5 bases and J shed 2 bases, with 15 bases lying between them. The CDR3 totals 15 residues. Per the germline V gene, CDR1 is LNHDA and CDR2 is SQIVND (reference sequence).

The V call is TRBV10-3, the J call TRBJ2-5, with 7 bases aligning to TRBD1. This CDR3 comprises 14 residues. With V trimmed by 4 bases and J by 4 bases, 6 bases remained unmatched. Germline V CDR1 and CDR2: ENHRY, SYGVKD. Here the CDR3 reads CAISGGDSSETQYF. CDR3 nucleotide sequence: TGTGCCATCAGTGGAGGGGACAGTTCAGAGACCCAGTACTTC.

The chain employs TRBV28 and TRBJ2-6; 11 positions agree with TRBD1. This CDR3 contains 19 residues. Germline CDR1 reads MDHEN; CDR2 reads SYDVKM. After removal of 2 bases from V and 0 bases from J, the junction contained 6 bases not matched to a gene. The CDR3 DNA follows: TGTGCCAGCAGTTTAATTGGGACAGGGGGTCCCTCTGGGGCCAACGTCCTGACTTTC. Its protein is CASSLIGTGGPSGANVLTF.

V usage is TRBV10-3 and J usage is TRBJ2-7; TRBD2 aligns across 12 bases. Germline values: CDR1 ENHRY, CDR2 SYGVKD. This CDR3 has 14 amino acids. V shed 8 bases and J 12 bases; nucleotides not matched to a gene: 14. The CDR3 DNA sequence: TGTGCCATCCAAAGGACTAGCGGGAATGAGGTCACGTACTTC. Its translation is CAIQRTSGNEVTYF.

This chain connects TRBV28 to TRBJ1-1; no clear D. The CDR3 extends over 14 amino acids. From germline, CDR1 is MDHEN and CDR2 SYDVKM. Deletions cut 3 bases from V and 1 base from J, with 9 bases between. The CDR3 region has the DNA TGTGCCAGCAGTTTGGTTGGAGGGAACACTGAAGCTTTCTTT. This sequence encodes CASSLVGGNTEAFF. The full variable domain, with the rest looked up from reference TRBV28 and TRBJ1-1, is DVKVTQSSRYLVKRTGEKVFLECVQDMDHENMFWYRQDPGLGLRLIYFSYDVKMKEKGDIPEGYSVSREKKERFSLILESASTNQTSMYLCASSLVGGNTEAFFGQGTRLTVV.

J is TRBJ1-5 and V is TRBV6-5; D not resolved. Trimming shortened V by 2 bases and J by 1 base, and 3 bases separated the two germline ends. Germline V gene sequence: CDR1 MNHEY, CDR2 SVGAGI. The CDR3 consists of 13 residues. CDR3: CASSYGSNQPQHF. The CDR3, as DNA: TGTGCCAGCAGTTACGGCAGCAATCAGCCCCAGCATTTT.

The rearrangement links TRBV15 to TRBJ2-7; perhaps TRBD1 as D (6 bases). V was shortened by 3 bases and J by 4 bases, with 10 bases between the two germline ends. This CDR3 contains 13 residues. Germline V gene sequence: CDR1 LNHNV, CDR2 YYDKDF (reference sequence). In nucleotides, the CDR3 is TGTGCCACCAGCAGTATAGACAGGTACGAGCAGTACTTC. Translated: CATSSIDRYEQYF.

The chain has TRBV25-1 and TRBJ2-1; 8 bases line up with TRBD1. CDR1 and CDR2 (germline): MGHDK, SYGVNS. CDR3 length: 13 residues. With 8 bases clipped from V and 7 bases from J, the junction kept 7 bases outside the gene matches. CDR3 in amino acids: CASHQGARNEQFF. CDR3 in DNA: TGTGCCAGCCATCAGGGGGCGCGGAATGAGCAGTTCTTC.

The chain joins TRBV5-4 to TRBJ2-3, with 12 bases identical to TRBD2. With 4 bases clipped from V and 0 bases from J, the junction kept 6 bases outside the gene matches. The germline gives CDR1 SGHNT, CDR2 YYREEE (reference sequence). The CDR3 consists of 17 residues. The CDR3 spells CASSQRLAGDSTDTQYF. In DNA form, the CDR3 reads TGTGCCAGCAGCCAAAGACTAGCGGGAGATAGCACAGATACGCAGTATTTT. The entire variable domain, with the rest obtained from reference TRBV5-4 and TRBJ2-3, is as follows: ETGVTQSPTHLIKTRGQQVTLRCSSQSGHNTVSWYQQALGQGPQFIFQYYREEENGRGNFPPRFSGLQFPNYSSELNVNALELDDSALYLCASSQRLAGDSTDTQYFGPGTRLTVL.